Listed here is a single T cell receptor beta chain. The data are from a study of early stage breast cancer tumors. The V segment lost 1 base and the J segment 4 bases; nucleotides outside the gene matches: 6. Germline V gene lookup returns CDR1 MGHRA and CDR2 YSYEKL. The CDR3 sequence is 16 residues long. TCRdb's table, derived via immunoSEQ multiplex PCR, lists solely in-frame clones and lacks some. The sample holds 60,000 to 75,000 clones, 75% to 90% seen once. The chain employs TRBV4-1 and TRBJ1-4; 7 bases line up with TRBD1. The material sequenced was blood. The TCR sequence derives from a middle-aged person with breast cancer. DNA for the CDR3: TGCGCCAGCAGCCAAGCCCTCGCAGGGGGTAATGAAAAACTGTTTTTT. It translates to CASSQALAGGNEKLFF.